This T cell receptor (beta chain) was recovered during a study of cytomegalovirus exposure and HLA in healthy donors. The V gene lost 3 bases and the J gene lost 0 bases, with 3 bases spanning the gap. The CDR3 has 13 amino acids. Germline CDR1 MNHEY, CDR2 SMNVEV (reference sequence). This clone has a single count. Its antigen is still unknown. Findings and limits, study-wide: Earlier analysis looked at TCR beta V segments, and most were productive about 90% or about 30% of the time.

It was with 60 Vbeta and 13 Jbeta primers that the PCR ran. Measured with immunoSEQ multiplex PCR; TCRdb has only the in-frame clones, and not every one. The data contain hundreds of thousands of clones, almost 85% of them singletons. The chain carries TRBV27 and TRBJ2-1; D is ambiguous. The sequenced material came from PBMCs. The sequence was obtained from a middle-aged woman in good health and CMV-seronegative. CDR3: CASSLSSYNEQFF. In nucleotides, the CDR3 is TGTGCCAGCAGTTTGAGCTCCTACAATGAGCAGTTCTTC.